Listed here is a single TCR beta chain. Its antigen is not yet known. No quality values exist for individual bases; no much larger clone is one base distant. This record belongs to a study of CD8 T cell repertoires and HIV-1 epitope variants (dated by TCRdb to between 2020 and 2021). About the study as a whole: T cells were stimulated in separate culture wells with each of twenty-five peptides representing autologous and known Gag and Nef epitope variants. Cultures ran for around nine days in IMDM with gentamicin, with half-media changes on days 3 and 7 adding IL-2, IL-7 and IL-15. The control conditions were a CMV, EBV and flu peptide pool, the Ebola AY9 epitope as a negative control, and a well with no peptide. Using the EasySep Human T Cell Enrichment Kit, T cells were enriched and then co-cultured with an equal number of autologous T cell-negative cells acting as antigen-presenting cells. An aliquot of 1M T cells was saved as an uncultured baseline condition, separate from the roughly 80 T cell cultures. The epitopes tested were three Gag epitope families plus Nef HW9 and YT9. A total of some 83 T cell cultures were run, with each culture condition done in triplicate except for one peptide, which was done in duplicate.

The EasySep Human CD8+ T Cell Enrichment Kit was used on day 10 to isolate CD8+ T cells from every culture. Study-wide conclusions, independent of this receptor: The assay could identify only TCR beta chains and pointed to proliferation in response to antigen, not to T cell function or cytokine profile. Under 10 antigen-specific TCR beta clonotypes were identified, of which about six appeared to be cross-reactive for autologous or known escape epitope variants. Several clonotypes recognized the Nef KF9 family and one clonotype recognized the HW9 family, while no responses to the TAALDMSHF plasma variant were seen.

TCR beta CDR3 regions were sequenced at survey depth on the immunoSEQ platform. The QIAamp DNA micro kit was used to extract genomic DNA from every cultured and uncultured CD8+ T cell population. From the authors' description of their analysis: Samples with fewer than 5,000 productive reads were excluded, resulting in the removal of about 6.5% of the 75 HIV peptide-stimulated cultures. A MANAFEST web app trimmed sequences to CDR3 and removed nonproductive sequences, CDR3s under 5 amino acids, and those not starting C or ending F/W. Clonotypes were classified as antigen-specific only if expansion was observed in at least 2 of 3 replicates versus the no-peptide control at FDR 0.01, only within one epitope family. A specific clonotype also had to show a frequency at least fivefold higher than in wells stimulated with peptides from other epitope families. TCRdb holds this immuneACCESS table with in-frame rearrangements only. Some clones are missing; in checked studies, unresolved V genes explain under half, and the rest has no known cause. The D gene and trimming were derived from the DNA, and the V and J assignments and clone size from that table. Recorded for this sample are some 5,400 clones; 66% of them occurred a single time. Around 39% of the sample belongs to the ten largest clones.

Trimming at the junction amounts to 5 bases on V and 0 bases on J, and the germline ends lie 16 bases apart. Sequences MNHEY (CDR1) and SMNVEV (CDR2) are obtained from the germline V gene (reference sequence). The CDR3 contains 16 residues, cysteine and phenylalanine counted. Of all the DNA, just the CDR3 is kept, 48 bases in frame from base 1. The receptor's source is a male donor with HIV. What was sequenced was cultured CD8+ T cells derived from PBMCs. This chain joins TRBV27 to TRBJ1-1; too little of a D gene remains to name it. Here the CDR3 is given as CASSLYGEDLNTEAFF. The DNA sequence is TGTGCCAGCAGTCTCTACGGGGAGGATCTGAACACTGAAGCTTTCTTT.